This section outlines one TCR beta chain sequence together with its context. What it recognizes is unknown. Libraries were prepared by immunoSEQ multiplex PCR; TCRdb keeps only in-frame clonotypes and omits some of them. The sample lists 45,000 to 70,000 clones; 75% to 95% were seen once. The data derive from a study of a mutant IDH1 vaccine in newly diagnosed glioma. Study summary: Treated patients, averaging roughly 44 years, were around 62% male and roughly 38% female. Patients previously underwent radiotherapy, temozolomide, or both, and most underwent both. Study-wide points: It was about 94% of patients that developed vaccine-induced immune responses. Any relationship between pseudoprogression and changes in top peripheral T cell clonotypes seemed absent.

Per the germline V gene, CDR1 is MNHEY and CDR2 is SMNVEV (reference sequence). V was trimmed by 0 bases and J by 7 bases, leaving 22 bases between them. The CDR3 consists of 18 residues. Time point given: baseline, week 1 (first vaccination visit). Treatment defined: pre-vaccination baseline after standard-of-care therapy. This sequence joins TRBV27 and TRBJ2-1; D remains ambiguous. This TCR was sampled from a man over 45 with glioma. The specimen was PBMCs, collected from a glioma patient treated with radiotherapy, temozolomide or both. In nucleotides, the CDR3 is TGTGCCAGCAGTTTATCCCCCCCTGGGCCCTACAACCGGAATGAGCAGTTCTTC. It codes for CASSLSPPGPYNRNEQFF.